This passage covers 26 T cell receptor beta chains from one sample sequenced in a study of blood T cell repertoires in COVID-19. The repertoire was sequenced with immunoSEQ multiplex PCR; TCRdb's copy has only in-frame clones and lacks some. The repertoire holds 120,000 or so clones, with roughly four fifths as singletons. The sample consisted of peripheral blood. The receptors shown here come from a man aged 25 to 45 with COVID-19, enrolled during active disease.

The rearrangement links TRBV27 to TRBJ2-7; TRBD2 might be the D (7 bases). CDR3 length: 13 residues. Germline assignment: CDR1 MNHEY and CDR2 SMNVEV (reference sequence). Between the trimmed V and J ends, which lost 3 bases and 2 bases, there was a span of 8 bases. This chain's CDR3 is CASSLGGPYEQYF. CDR3 DNA sequence: TGTGCCAGCAGTTTGGGGGGGCCCTACGAGCAGTACTTC.

The chain's CDR3 is CASSQELGQGENSPLHF. The DNA for the CDR3 is TGCGCCAGCAGCCAAGAGCTGGGGCAGGGGGAAAATTCACCCCTCCACTTT. The J gene is TRBJ1-6, the V gene TRBV4-1; 7 bases are shared with TRBD1. Germline-derived CDR1 and CDR2 are MGHRA and YSYEKL. Germline trimming cut 0 bases from V and 7 bases from J; bases unmatched to any gene: 9. CDR3 length equals 17 residues.

This chain links TRBV6-1 with TRBJ1-1; TRBD1 agrees at 8 bases. The CDR3 sequence is 17 residues long. Looked up from germline, CDR1 is MNHNS and CDR2 is SASEGT. The V segment lost 2 bases and the J segment 4 bases; nucleotides outside the gene matches: 12. CDR3 loop: CASSEPRTGRVGTEAFF. The CDR3 bases are TGTGCCAGCAGTGAACCCCGGACAGGGAGAGTCGGCACTGAAGCTTTCTTT.

This chain links TRBV9 with TRBJ1-4; 9 nucleotides match TRBD1. The germline CDR1 and CDR2 sequences are SGDLS and YYNGEE. The V gene end was trimmed by 0 bases and the J gene end by 8 bases; junction bases not matched to a gene: 5. The CDR3 is 15 amino acids. The CDR3 here is CASSVGDREEEKLFF. CDR3 coding DNA: TGTGCCAGCAGCGTAGGGGACAGGGAGGAAGAAAAACTGTTTTTT.

The chain couples TRBV11-2 to TRBJ2-1, with 7 bases lining up with TRBD2. Germline lookup yields CDR1 SGHAT and CDR2 FQNNGV. This CDR3 spans 16 amino acids. Unmatched junction bases numbered 11, after V lost 5 bases and J lost 4 bases. The CDR3 here is CASSPLQRGSYNEQFF. In nucleotides, the CDR3 is TGTGCCAGCAGCCCCCTACAGCGGGGATCATACAATGAGCAGTTCTTC.

V gene TRBV7-2 combines with J gene TRBJ1-2, with TRBD1 matching over 12 bases. Germline V gene data show CDR1 as SGHTA and CDR2 as FQGNSA. CDR3 length equals 15 residues. The V and J ends lost 5 bases and 4 bases, in that order; junction bases with no gene match: 5. The CDR3 loop reads CASSPGTGGIYGYTF. In nucleotides, the CDR3 is TGTGCCAGCAGCCCTGGGACAGGGGGCATCTATGGCTACACCTTC.

The chain joins TRBV24-1 to TRBJ1-5; D call uncertain. Germline CDR1 and CDR2: KGHDR and SFDVKD. The CDR3 extends over 14 amino acids. V was shortened by 6 bases and J by 9 bases, with 17 bases between the two germline ends. The CDR3: CATSSQDVFRPQHF. The DNA of the CDR3 is TGTGCCACCAGTTCGCAGGATGTATTTCGGCCCCAGCATTTT.

The chain joins TRBV7-3 to TRBJ1-2, with D possibly being TRBD1 (6 bases). Trimming left V 5 bases short and J 5 bases short, with 15 bases between. This CDR3 region has 14 residues. In germline, CDR1 is SGHTA, CDR2 FQGTGA. DNA for the CDR3: TGTGCCAGCAGCCCCCAAGGGCAGGGGTATGGCTACACCTTC. Amino acid sequence: CASSPQGQGYGYTF.

The V call is TRBV11-3, the J call TRBJ1-1; weak D call: TRBD1 (6 bases). Germline CDR1 reads SGHNT; CDR2 reads YENEEA. The CDR3 contains 14 residues. V lost 2 bases and J 4 bases, leaving 11 bases between the germline ends. The CDR3 sequence: CASSLYGRGTEAFF. In DNA form, the CDR3 reads TGTGCCAGCAGCTTATACGGCAGGGGCACTGAAGCTTTCTTT.

This chain joins TRBV28 and TRBJ2-1; the match to TRBD2 covers 11 bases. CDR1 is MDHEN and CDR2 is SYDVKM in the germline V gene. Trimming cost V 8 bases and J 1 base; bases outside gene matches: 1. This CDR3 spans 14 amino acids. The CDR3 reads CASASGRSYNEQFF. The DNA for the CDR3 is TGTGCCAGCGCTAGCGGGAGGTCCTACAATGAGCAGTTCTTC.

The chain uses TRBV7-9 and TRBJ2-7; 7 bases line up with TRBD2. After removal of 2 bases from V and 3 bases from J, the junction contained 13 bases not matched to a gene. The CDR3 has 17 amino acids. The germline V gene encodes CDR1 SEHNR and CDR2 FQNEAQ (reference sequence). For the CDR3, the DNA is TGTGCCAGCAGCTTATCTTCCTGGGGTCGGGAGGTCTACGAGCAGTACTTC. It is translated as CASSLSSWGREVYEQYF.

The chain couples TRBV5-5 to TRBJ2-7; D is perhaps TRBD2 (5 bases). With 1 base removed from V and 0 bases from J, the gap between germline ends came to 11 bases. The length of the CDR3 is 15 residues. Germline assignment: CDR1 SGHKS and CDR2 YYEKEE (reference sequence). The CDR3: CASSLRGRISYEQYF. The CDR3 nucleotides are TGTGCCAGCAGCTTGCGGGGTAGGATCTCCTACGAGCAGTACTTC.

This clone was recorded at least ten times. This chain links TRBV11-3 with TRBJ2-2; 7 positions agree with TRBD2. Germline V gives CDR1 SGHNT, CDR2 YENEEA. J was trimmed by 6 bases and V by 2 bases; bases with no gene match: 6. The CDR3 totals 15 residues. The CDR3 DNA is TGTGCCAGCAGCTTATTCAGCGGGGATCCCGGGGAGCTGTTTTTT. It yields the protein CASSLFSGDPGELFF. The full variable domain, in which reference TRBV11-3 and TRBJ2-2 provide the parts outside the CDR3, is EAGVVQSPRYKIIEKKQPVAFWCNPISGHNTLYWYLQNLGQGPELLIRYENEEAVDDSQLPKDRFSAERLKGVDSTLKIQPAELGDSAVYLCASSLFSGDPGELFFGEGSRLTVL.

V and J are TRBV11-2 and TRBJ1-2, with D unclear. Germline V lookup: CDR1 SGHAT, CDR2 FQNNGV. V shed 7 bases and J shed 6 bases, with 12 bases lying between them. This CDR3 spans 12 amino acids. The CDR3 coding sequence is TGTGCCAGCACCCAAGCGGTAGATGGCTACACCTTC. This codes for CASTQAVDGYTF.

This chain links TRBV5-4 with TRBJ2-3; 8 bases are a match to TRBD2. After removal of 4 bases from V and 4 bases from J, the junction contained 8 bases not matched to a gene. From germline, CDR1 is SGHNT and CDR2 YYREEE (reference sequence). The CDR3 covers 15 residues. CDR3 DNA sequence: TGTGCCAGCAGCCCGAGCGGGACTAGGGCAGATACGCAGTATTTT. It codes for CASSPSGTRADTQYF.

The rearrangement links TRBV6-2 or TRBV6-3 to TRBJ2-7; D call uncertain. Looked up from germline, CDR1 is MNHEY and CDR2 is SVGEGT. There are 12 residues in the CDR3. V was pared by 5 bases and J by 7 bases, with 12 bases between. The CDR3: CASSPKSGEQYF. The CDR3 DNA follows: TGTGCCAGCAGTCCGAAGTCCGGGGAGCAGTACTTC.

The chain is built from TRBV2 and TRBJ2-3; 9 bases are shared with TRBD2. With 5 bases clipped from V and 2 bases from J, the junction kept 5 bases outside the gene matches. This CDR3 region has 15 residues. Germline V lookup: CDR1 SNHLY, CDR2 FYNNEI. The CDR3 nucleotides read TGTGCCAGCAGTCCTATAGCGGGGGCCACAGATACGCAGTATTTT. This codes for CASSPIAGATDTQYF. Complete variable domain (other parts from reference TRBV2 and TRBJ2-3): EPEVTQTPSHQVTQMGQEVILRCVPISNHLYFYWYRQILGQKVEFLVSFYNNEISEKSEIFDDQFSVERPDGSNFTLKIRSTKLEDSAMYFCASSPIAGATDTQYFGPGTRLTVL.

The chain carries TRBV9 and TRBJ2-5; 13 positions match TRBD2. Per the germline V gene, CDR1 is SGDLS and CDR2 is YYNGEE. J lost 4 bases, V lost 3 bases, and 12 bases had no gene match. The CDR3 is 18 amino acids. The CDR3 coding sequence is TGTGCCAGCAGCGCCGGGACTAGCGGGGTTTTAGGGTCAGAGACCCAGTACTTC. Protein product: CASSAGTSGVLGSETQYF.

This clone was recorded once. V and J are TRBV29-1 and TRBJ1-2; D is uncertain. The length of the CDR3 is 12 residues. The germline V gene has CDR1 SQVTM and CDR2 ANQGSEA. The V and J ends lost 5 bases and 8 bases respectively, with 15 bases between them. CDR3 DNA: TGCAGCGTTATGGAGTCGGGGTTGGGCTACACCTTC. Translated: CSVMESGLGYTF.

The J gene is TRBJ1-6, the V gene TRBV6-5, with TRBD1 identical over 9 bases. This CDR3 is built from 15 residues. The ends lost 5 bases at V and 10 bases at J; junction bases unmatched: 9. CDR1 MNHEY and CDR2 SVGAGI come from the germline V gene. CDR3 DNA sequence: TGTGCCAGCAGTAGGGTGGGACAGGGAGGGTCACCCCTCCACTTT. Translating it yields CASSRVGQGGSPLHF.

This chain uses TRBV7-8 with TRBJ2-1; the match to TRBD2 covers 16 bases. The CDR3 runs 18 residues. Per germline, CDR1 SGHVS and CDR2 FQNEAQ. V shed 3 bases and J 9 bases; nucleotides not matched to a gene: 11. CDR3 region: CASSLGLAGGPRGAEQFF. CDR3 nucleotide sequence: TGTGCCAGCAGCTTGGGACTAGCGGGAGGGCCCAGGGGTGCTGAGCAGTTCTTC.

V usage is TRBV7-9 and J usage is TRBJ1-4; 7 nucleotides line up with TRBD1. CDR3 length equals 14 residues. The junction had 5 bases not matched to a gene; V was cut back by 3 bases and J by 7 bases. Looked up from germline, CDR1 is SEHNR and CDR2 is FQNEAQ (reference sequence). The CDR3 protein is CASSLGRGSEKLFF. CDR3 nucleotides: TGTGCCAGCAGCTTGGGCAGGGGGAGTGAAAAACTGTTTTTT.

This chain links TRBV10-1 with TRBJ2-1, with 7 positions matching TRBD2. The V segment lost 5 bases and the J segment 6 bases; nucleotides outside the gene matches: 7. The germline gives CDR1 WNHNN, CDR2 SYGVQD (reference sequence). The CDR3 is 14 residues long. The CDR3 DNA reads TGCGCCAGCAGTCAAAGTTTAGCGGGCAATGAGCAGTTCTTC. Amino acids: CASSQSLAGNEQFF.

This clone appeared a few times. The J gene is TRBJ2-3, the V gene TRBV20-1; D remains ambiguous. From germline, CDR1 is DFQATT and CDR2 SNEGSKA (reference sequence). Trimming stripped 6 bases from V and 6 bases from J, with 7 bases between. The CDR3 length is 10 residues. CDR3 bases: TGCAGTGCGGGCTACGATACGCAGTATTTT. Encoded protein: CSAGYDTQYF.

This chain uses TRBV30 with TRBJ1-3; D ambiguous. The CDR3 has 15 residues. V was cut by 6 bases and J by 1 base, with 16 bases left in between. Germline V gene sequence: CDR1 GTSNPN, CDR2 SVGIG (reference sequence). The CDR3 region is CACSGSTSSGNTIYF. The DNA of the CDR3 is TGTGCCTGCAGCGGTAGCACTTCTTCTGGAAACACCATATATTTT.

The chain recombines TRBV9 with TRBJ1-2; no definite D call. The CDR3 totals 11 residues. V was cut by 4 bases and J by 6 bases, with 7 bases left in between. The germline CDR1 and CDR2 sequences are SGDLS and YYNGEE. The CDR3 loop reads CASSPGDGYTF. The CDR3 region has the DNA TGTGCCAGCAGCCCCGGGGATGGCTACACCTTC.